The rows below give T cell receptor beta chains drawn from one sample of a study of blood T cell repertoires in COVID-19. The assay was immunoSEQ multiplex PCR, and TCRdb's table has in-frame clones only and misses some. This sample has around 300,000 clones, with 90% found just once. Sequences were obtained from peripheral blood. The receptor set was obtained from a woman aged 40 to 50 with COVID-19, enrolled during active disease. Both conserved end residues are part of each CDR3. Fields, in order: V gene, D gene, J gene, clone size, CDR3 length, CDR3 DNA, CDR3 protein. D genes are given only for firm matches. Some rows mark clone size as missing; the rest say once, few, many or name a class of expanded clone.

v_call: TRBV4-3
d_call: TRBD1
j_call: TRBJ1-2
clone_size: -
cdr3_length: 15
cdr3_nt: TGCGCCAGCAGCCAAGTCCAGGGGGCTTACTATGGCTACACCTTC
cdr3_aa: CASSQVQGAYYGYTF

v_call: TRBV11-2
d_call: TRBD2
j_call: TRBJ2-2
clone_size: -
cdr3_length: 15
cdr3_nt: TGTGCCAGCAGCTTAGTAGCGGGAGAGACCGGGGAGCTGTTTTTT
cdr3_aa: CASSLVAGETGELFF

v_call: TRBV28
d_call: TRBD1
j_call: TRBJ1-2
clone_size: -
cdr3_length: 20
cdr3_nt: TGTGCCAGCAGCACACCGCTAGAACAGGGGACGCTTACGATCAACTATGGCTACACCTTC
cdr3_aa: CASSTPLEQGTLTINYGYTF

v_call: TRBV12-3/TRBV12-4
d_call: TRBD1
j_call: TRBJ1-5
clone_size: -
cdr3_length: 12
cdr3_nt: TGTGCCAGCAGTTCAGGGGGGAGGCCCCAGCATTTT
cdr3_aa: CASSSGGRPQHF

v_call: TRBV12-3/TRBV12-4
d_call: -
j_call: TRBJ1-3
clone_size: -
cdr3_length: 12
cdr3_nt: TGTGCCAGCAGTGAGGGTGGAAACACCATATATTTT
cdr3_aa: CASSEGGNTIYF

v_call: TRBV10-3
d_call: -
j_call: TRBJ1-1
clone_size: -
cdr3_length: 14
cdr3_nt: TGTGCCATCGGTGGACGGGACATGAACACTGAAGCTTTCTTT
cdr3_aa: CAIGGRDMNTEAFF

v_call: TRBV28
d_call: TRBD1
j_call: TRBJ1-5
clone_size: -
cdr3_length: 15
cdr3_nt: TGTGCCAGCCGGCCCGAGACAGGGTCGGGTCAGCCCCAGCATTTT
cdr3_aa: CASRPETGSGQPQHF

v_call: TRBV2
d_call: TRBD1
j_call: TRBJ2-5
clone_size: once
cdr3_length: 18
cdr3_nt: TGTGCCAGCAGTGGGGAAGGACAGGGGGCCTTCGGGAGGGAGACCCAGTACTTC
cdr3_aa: CASSGEGQGAFGRETQYF

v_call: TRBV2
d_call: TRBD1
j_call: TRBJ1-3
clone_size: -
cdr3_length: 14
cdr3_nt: TGTGCCAGCACCCAGACAGGGTCTGGAAACACCATATATTTT
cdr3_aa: CASTQTGSGNTIYF

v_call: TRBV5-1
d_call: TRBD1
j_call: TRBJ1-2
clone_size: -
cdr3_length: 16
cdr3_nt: TGCGCCAGCAGCGACCAGGGACAGCCTCAAACCTATGGCTACACCTTC
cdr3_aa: CASSDQGQPQTYGYTF

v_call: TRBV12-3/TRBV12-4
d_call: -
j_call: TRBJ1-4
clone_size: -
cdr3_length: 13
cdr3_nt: TGTGCCAGCAGACAGGGTTATAATGAAAAACTGTTTTTT
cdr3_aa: CASRQGYNEKLFF

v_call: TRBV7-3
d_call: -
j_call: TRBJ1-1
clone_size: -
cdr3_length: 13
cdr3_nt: TGTGCCAGCAGCCCCGGGGGGAACACTGAAGCTTTCTTT
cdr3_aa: CASSPGGNTEAFF

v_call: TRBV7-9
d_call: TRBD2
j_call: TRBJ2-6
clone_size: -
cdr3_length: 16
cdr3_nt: TGTGCCAGCACCAACACCGGTGGGAGGGACCCCAACGTCCTGACTTTC
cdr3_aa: CASTNTGGRDPNVLTF

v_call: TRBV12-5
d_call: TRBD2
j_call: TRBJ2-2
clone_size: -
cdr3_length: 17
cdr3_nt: TGTGCTAGTGGTTTTGAAGGTGCGGGAGGGCGCACCGGGGAGCTGTTTTTT
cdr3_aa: CASGFEGAGGRTGELFF

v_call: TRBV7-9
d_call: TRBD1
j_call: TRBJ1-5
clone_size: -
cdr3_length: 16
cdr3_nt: TGTGCCAGCAGCTTAGAAGGCTTACAGGGGGACCAGCCCCAGCATTTT
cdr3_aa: CASSLEGLQGDQPQHF

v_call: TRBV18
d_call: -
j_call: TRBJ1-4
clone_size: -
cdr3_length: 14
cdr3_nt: TGTGCCAGCTCAACTACAGGGACTAATGAAAAACTGTTTTTT
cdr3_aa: CASSTTGTNEKLFF

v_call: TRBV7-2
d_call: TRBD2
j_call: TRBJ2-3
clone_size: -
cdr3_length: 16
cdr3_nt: TGTGCCAGCAGCTTAGGAGGCGGGGGGCTAGCAGATACGCAGTATTTT
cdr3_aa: CASSLGGGGLADTQYF

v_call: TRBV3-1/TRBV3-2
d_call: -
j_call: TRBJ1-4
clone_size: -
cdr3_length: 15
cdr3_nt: TGTGCCAGCAGCCAATCCCTCGGGGATTATGAAAAACTGTTTTTT
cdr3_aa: CASSQSLGDYEKLFF

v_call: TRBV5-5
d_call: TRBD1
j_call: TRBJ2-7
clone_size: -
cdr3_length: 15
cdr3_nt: TGTGCCAGCACCCTTACAGGGGTCCCAGGTTCAGAGCAGTACTTC
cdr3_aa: CASTLTGVPGSEQYF

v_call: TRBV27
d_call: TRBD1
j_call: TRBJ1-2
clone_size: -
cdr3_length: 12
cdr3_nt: TGTGCCAGCAAGTCGACAGGGTTAGGCTACACCTTC
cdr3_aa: CASKSTGLGYTF

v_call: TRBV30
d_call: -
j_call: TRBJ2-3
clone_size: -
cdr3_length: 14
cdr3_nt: TGTGCCTGGAGTTTCTCAGGGAGCACAGATACGCAGTATTTT
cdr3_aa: CAWSFSGSTDTQYF

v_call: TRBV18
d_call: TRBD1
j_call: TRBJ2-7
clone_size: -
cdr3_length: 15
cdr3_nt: TGTGCCAGCTCACGGGGACAGGGAAATAACTACGAGCAGTACTTC
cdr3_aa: CASSRGQGNNYEQYF

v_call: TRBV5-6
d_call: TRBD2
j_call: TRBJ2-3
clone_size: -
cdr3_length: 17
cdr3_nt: TGTGCCAGCAGCCGGGGACTAGCGGGGTATCGCACAGATACGCAGTATTTT
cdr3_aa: CASSRGLAGYRTDTQYF

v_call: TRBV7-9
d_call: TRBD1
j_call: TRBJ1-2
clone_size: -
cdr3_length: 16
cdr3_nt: TGTGCCAGCAGCTTAGTGTTTAAACAGGGGGACTATGGCTACACCTTC
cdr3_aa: CASSLVFKQGDYGYTF

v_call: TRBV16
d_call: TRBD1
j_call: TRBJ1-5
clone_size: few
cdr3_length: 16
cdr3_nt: TGTGCCAGCAGCCAATCCGACAGGGGAGGTTACGAGCCCCAGCATTTT
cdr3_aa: CASSQSDRGGYEPQHF

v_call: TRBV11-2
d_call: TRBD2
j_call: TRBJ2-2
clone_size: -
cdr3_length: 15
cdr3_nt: TGTGCCAGCAGCTTAGTCGGGGGGGACACCGGGGAGCTGTTTTTT
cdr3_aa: CASSLVGGDTGELFF

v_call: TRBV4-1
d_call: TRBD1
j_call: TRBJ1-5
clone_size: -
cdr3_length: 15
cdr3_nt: TGCGCCAGCAGCGACAGGGATACCTTAAATCAGCCCCAGCATTTT
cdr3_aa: CASSDRDTLNQPQHF

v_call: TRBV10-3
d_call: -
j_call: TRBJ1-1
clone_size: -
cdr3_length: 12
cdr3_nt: TGTGCCATCAGTGAAGGAGGGACTGGAGCTTTCTTT
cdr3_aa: CAISEGGTGAFF

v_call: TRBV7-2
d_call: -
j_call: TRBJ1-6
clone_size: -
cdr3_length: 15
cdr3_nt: TGTGCCAGCAGCTTAGATAGCTCCTATAATTCACCCCTCCACTTT
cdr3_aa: CASSLDSSYNSPLHF

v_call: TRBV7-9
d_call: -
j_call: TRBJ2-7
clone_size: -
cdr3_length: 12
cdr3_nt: TGTGCCAGCAGCTCTCCCGCGAGCCAGGGTTACTTC
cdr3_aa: CASSSPASQGYF

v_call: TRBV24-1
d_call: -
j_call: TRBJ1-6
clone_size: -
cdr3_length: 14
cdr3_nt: TGTGCCACCAGTGAAGCGCAGCCTAATTCACCCCTCCGCTTT
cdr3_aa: CATSEAQPNSPLRF